Reported below is one T cell receptor (beta chain). Its target is not known. This record comes from a study of CXCR3-negative and CXCR3-positive naive CD8 T cells. General study results and limits: The TRB CDR3s that CXCR3-positive naive cells carried were more hydrophobic than those of CXCR3-negative naive cells. In naive cells, CXCR3-negative and CXCR3-positive subsets had similar TRBV-TRBJ usage; memory cells differed.

This CDR3 spans 12 amino acids. CDR1 DFQATT and CDR2 SNEGSKA come from the germline V gene (reference sequence). The TRB cDNA libraries were prepared by 5' RACE with UMI labels. TCRdb re-called the 5' RACE reads; every CDR3 protein appears as one record, without DNA. Its clone listing holds some 120,000 distinct CDR3 sequences. The sequence came from a human donor in good health. Some clones in this sample may be carry-over from other donors' samples. The gene calls are TRBV20-1 and TRBJ1-1. Input material: naive CXCR3+ CD8+ T cells from blood. Indicated subset: CD45RO-CCR7+CD27+CD95- naive CD8+ T cells expressing CXCR3 (TNR3+). CDR3 loop: CSARDPNTEAFF.